This T cell receptor (beta chain) is drawn from a study of blood T cell repertoires in COVID-19 (TCRdb year 2020). Background for the entire study: The collaborator samples originated in the United States, Italy and Spain and spanned the acute and convalescent phases of COVID-19. Subjects who had been exposed to COVID-19, were actively infected with it, or had recovered from it provided the deeply sampled blood TCRbeta repertoires that made up the dataset. Samples came from the ongoing ImmuneRACE study (first 160 participants) plus 1,254 subjects from 6 global collaborators. The repertoires were released in a freely available public database meant as a resource for research on the immune response to SARS-CoV-2. The material from the prospective study consisted of cDNA or gDNA derived from T cells, B-cell-depleted T cells, or PBMCs. A de-identified subject ID, COVID-19 status, age in years and sex were almost always included in the sample metadata. Where available, HLA class I and class II types were taken from metadata supplied by the sample provider and were not determined by assay-based typing. Here is what the overall study found, with its caveats: The amount of clinical and demographic metadata varied by source and participant and was provided uncurated.

TCRbeta CDR3 regions were amplified from genomic DNA by means of the immunoSEQ Assay, a bias-controlled multiplex PCR. For the original study's pipeline: Within the assay, amplification of reference gene primers was used to estimate how many nucleated cells each sample contained. To quantify the absolute abundance of each unique TCRbeta CDR3 rearrangement, sequence reads were collapsed and filtered. For each sample, productive Simpson clonality was calculated by taking the square root of Simpson's diversity index across productive rearrangements. TCRdb took over this immuneACCESS table, retaining in-frame rearrangements with V and J assigned. Such tables are incomplete; in checked studies, under half of the missing clones stem from an unresolved V gene, and the remainder is unexplained. Clone size and the V and J calls come from that table; the DNA yielded D and trimming. This sample comprises roughly 330,000 clones, 80% to 90% of them detected only once. The ten largest make up less than 5.5% of the sample.

Participants in the prospective study were aged about 18 to 95 years, lived in 20 to 25 United States geographic areas, and enrolled through a virtual design. In the prospective study, cohorts were assigned on the basis of participant-reported clinical history obtained from a screening survey and a study questionnaire. ImmuneRACE Cohort 3 recovered participants were defined by two consecutive negative NP/OP PCR tests, healthcare professional clearance, or symptom resolution. Mobile phlebotomists in the prospective study collected whole blood, serum and a nasopharyngeal or oropharyngeal swab from every participant. Participants in the prospective study had the option to provide additional blood draws and questionnaires over a roughly two-month period. Prospective study blood samples were shipped either frozen or at room temperature before DNA extraction. For this clone: What this receptor recognizes is not known. Within one base of it there is no much larger clone, and no base qualities were kept.

The CDR3 measures 17 amino acids from cysteine to phenylalanine. CDR3 DNA is the only sequence kept; it has 51 bases, read in frame from the first base. The germline V and J ends show losses of 1 base and 1 base respectively, and no gene match explains 6 bases of the junction. Taken from the germline V gene, the CDR1 and CDR2 loops are LGHNA and YNFKEQ. The rearranged chain carries TRBV4-2 and TRBJ2-5; TRBD2 matches 10 bases in the middle. The TCR comes from a young man who had recovered from COVID-19. Material: PBMCs or T cells enriched from blood (not recorded which). The nucleotide sequence reads as follows: TGTGCCAGCAGCCAAGTCCCTAGCGGGGGCCTCCAAGAGACCCAGTACTTC. It is translated as CASSQVPSGGLQETQYF.